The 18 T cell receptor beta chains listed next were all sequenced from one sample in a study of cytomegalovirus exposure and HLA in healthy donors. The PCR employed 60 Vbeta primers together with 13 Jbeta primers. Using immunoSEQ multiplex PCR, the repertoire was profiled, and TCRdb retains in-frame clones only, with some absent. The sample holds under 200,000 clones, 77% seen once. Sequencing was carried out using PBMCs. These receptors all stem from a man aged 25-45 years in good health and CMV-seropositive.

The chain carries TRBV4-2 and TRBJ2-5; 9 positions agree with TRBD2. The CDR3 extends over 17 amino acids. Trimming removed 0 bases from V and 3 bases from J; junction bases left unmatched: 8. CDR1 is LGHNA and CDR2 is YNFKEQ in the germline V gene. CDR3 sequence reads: CASSQDAQRGAKETQYF. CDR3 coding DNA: TGTGCCAGCAGCCAAGATGCTCAGCGGGGGGCCAAAGAGACCCAGTACTTC.

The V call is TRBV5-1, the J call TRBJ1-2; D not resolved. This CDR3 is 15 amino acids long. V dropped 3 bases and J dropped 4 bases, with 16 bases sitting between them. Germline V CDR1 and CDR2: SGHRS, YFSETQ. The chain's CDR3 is CASSWGDGGLYGYTF. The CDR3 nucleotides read TGCGCCAGCAGCTGGGGAGACGGCGGACTCTATGGCTACACCTTC.

CDR3 in DNA: TGTGCCAGCAGCTTGACAGGGGAGCAGTACTTC. Translating gives CASSLTGEQYF. The rearrangement joins TRBV28 to TRBJ2-7; 7 positions match TRBD1. This CDR3 comprises 11 residues. Unmatched junction bases numbered 3, after V lost 6 bases and J lost 7 bases. CDR1 and CDR2 (germline): MDHEN, SYDVKM.

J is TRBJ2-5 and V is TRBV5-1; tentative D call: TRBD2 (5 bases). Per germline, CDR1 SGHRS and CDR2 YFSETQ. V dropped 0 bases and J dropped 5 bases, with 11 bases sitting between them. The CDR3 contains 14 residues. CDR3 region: CASSLAGMEETQYF. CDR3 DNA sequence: TGCGCCAGCAGCTTGGCGGGGATGGAGGAGACCCAGTACTTC.

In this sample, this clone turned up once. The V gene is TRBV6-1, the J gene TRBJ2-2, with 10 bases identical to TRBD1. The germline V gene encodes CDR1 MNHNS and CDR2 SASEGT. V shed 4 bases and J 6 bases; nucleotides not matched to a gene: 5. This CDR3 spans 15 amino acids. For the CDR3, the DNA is TGTGCCAGCAGTGCCCGGGACAGGGGAGCCGGGGAGCTGTTTTTT. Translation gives CASSARDRGAGELFF.

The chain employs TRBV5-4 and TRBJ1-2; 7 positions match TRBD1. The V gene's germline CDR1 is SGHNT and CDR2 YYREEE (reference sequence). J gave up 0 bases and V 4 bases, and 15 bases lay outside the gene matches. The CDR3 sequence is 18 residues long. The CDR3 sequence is CASSVILGQAPTNYGYTF. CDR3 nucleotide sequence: TGTGCCAGCAGCGTCATTTTAGGACAGGCCCCAACTAACTATGGCTACACCTTC.

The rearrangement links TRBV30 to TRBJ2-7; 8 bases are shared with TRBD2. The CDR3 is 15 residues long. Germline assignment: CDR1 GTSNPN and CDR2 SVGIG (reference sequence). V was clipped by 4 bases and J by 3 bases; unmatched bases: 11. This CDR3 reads CAWTNRRGGSYEQYF. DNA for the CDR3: TGTGCCTGGACCAACAGACGGGGGGGAAGCTACGAGCAGTACTTC.

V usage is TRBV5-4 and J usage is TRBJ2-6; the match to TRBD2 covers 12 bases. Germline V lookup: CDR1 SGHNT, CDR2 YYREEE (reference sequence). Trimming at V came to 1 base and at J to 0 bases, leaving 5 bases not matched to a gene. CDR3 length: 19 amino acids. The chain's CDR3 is CASSLSSGGAPSGANVLTF. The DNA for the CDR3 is TGTGCCAGCAGCTTGTCTAGCGGGGGGGCCCCCTCTGGGGCCAACGTCCTGACTTTC.

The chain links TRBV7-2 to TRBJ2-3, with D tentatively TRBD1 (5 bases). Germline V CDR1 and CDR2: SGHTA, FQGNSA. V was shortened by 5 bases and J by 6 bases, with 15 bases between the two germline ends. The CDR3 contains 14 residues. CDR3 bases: TGTGCCAGCAGCACTCAGGGAATCCGGGATACGCAGTATTTT. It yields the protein CASSTQGIRDTQYF.

The CDR3 DNA is TGTGCCAGCAGTGGGGCGTACTACGAGCAGTACTTC. It codes for CASSGAYYEQYF. V and J are TRBV7-9 and TRBJ2-7; tentatively, D is TRBD1 (5 bases). Germline CDR1 is SEHNR and CDR2 is FQNEAQ (reference sequence). This CDR3 spans 12 amino acids. Trimming stripped 6 bases from V and 3 bases from J, with 9 bases between.

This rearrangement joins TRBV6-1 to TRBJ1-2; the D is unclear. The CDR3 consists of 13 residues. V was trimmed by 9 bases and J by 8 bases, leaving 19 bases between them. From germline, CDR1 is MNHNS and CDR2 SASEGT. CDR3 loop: CASRRVWGIGYTF. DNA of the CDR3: TGTGCCAGTCGGAGGGTGTGGGGAATCGGCTACACCTTC.

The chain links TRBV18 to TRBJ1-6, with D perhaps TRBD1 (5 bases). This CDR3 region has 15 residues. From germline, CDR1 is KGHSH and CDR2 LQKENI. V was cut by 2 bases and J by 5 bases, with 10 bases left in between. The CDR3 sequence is CASSPSQGNNSPLHF. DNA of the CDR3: TGTGCCAGCTCACCATCCCAGGGAAATAATTCACCCCTCCACTTT.

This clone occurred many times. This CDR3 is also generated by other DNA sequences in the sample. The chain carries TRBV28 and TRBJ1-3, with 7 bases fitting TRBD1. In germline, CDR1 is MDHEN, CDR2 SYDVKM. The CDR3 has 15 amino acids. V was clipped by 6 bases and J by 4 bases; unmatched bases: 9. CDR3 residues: CASRSTGFSGNTIYF. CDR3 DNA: TGTGCCAGCAGGTCGACAGGGTTCTCAGGAAACACCATATATTTT.

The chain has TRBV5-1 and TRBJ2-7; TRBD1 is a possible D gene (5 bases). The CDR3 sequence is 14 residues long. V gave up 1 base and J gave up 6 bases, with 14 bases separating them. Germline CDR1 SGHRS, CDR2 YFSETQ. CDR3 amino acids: CASSLFGRVGEQYF. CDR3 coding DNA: TGCGCCAGCAGCTTGTTTGGCAGGGTTGGCGAGCAGTACTTC.

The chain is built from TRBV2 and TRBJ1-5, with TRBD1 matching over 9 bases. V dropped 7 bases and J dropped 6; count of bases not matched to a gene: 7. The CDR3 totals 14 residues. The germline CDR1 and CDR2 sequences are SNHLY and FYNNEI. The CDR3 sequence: CASKEGQGFQPQHF. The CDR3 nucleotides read TGTGCCAGCAAGGAGGGACAGGGTTTTCAGCCCCAGCATTTT.

CDR3 in DNA: TGTGCCAGCAGGCGGGACCTCTCAAACACTGAAGCTTTCTTT. Protein sequence: CASRRDLSNTEAFF. The chain uses TRBV2 and TRBJ1-1; TRBD1 might be the D (5 bases). V lost 6 bases to trimming and J lost 2 bases, with 13 bases between them. Germline lookup yields CDR1 SNHLY and CDR2 FYNNEI. The CDR3 is 14 residues long. Complete variable domain (other parts from reference TRBV2 and TRBJ1-1): EPEVTQTPSHQVTQMGQEVILRCVPISNHLYFYWYRQILGQKVEFLVSFYNNEISEKSEIFDDQFSVERPDGSNFTLKIRSTKLEDSAMYFCASRRDLSNTEAFFGQGTRLTVV.

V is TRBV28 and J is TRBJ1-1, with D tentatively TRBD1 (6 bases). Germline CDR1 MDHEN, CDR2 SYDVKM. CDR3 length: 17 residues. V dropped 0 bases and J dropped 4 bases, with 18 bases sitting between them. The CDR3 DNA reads TGTGCCAGCAGTTTATGGGGGGTCAGGGGCGGCGGCACTGAAGCTTTCTTT. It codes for CASSLWGVRGGGTEAFF.

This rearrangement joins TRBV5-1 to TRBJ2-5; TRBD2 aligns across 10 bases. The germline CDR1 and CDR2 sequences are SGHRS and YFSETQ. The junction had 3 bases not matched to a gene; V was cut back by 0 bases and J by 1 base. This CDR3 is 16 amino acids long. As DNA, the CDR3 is TGCGCCAGCAGCTTGGGAGTAGCGGGGGGCCAAGAGACCCAGTACTTC. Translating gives CASSLGVAGGQETQYF.